The clone carrying this T cell receptor beta chain was counted a few times. The germline V and J ends were trimmed by 7 bases and 0 bases, with 11 bases remaining between them. This CDR3 has 14 amino acids. Germline V gene data show CDR1 as KGHDR and CDR2 as SFDVKD. The record originates from a study of T cells in Graves' hyperthyroidism and ophthalmopathy. The CDR3 regions of TCR beta were amplified from RNA transcripts. TCR CDR3 regions were first amplified by RT-PCR with HTBI primers. MiXCR, run by TCRdb on the multiplex PCR reads, gives a single entry per CDR3 protein. The profile shows 450,000 to 600,000 distinct CDR3 sequences, 12% to 15% of them singletons.

The gene calls are TRBV24-1 and TRBJ1-1; D ambiguous. Sequencing was performed on blood. This sequence originates from a middle-aged woman with Graves' hyperthyroidism. CDR3 in amino acids: CATSPRGMNTEAFF. The CDR3 nucleotides read TGTGCCACCAGCCCCCGTGGCATGAACACTGAAGCTTTCTTT.